Each of the 11 T cell receptor beta chains below was sequenced from the same sample in a study of CD8+ T cells in alopecia areata. TCR sequencing used cDNA made by reverse transcription of extracted RNA. Assay: immunoSEQ multiplex PCR; the TCRdb copy retains only in-frame clones and omits some. The sample comprises about 200,000 clones, just over 55% of which are singletons, and 4% to 6% rests with the top ten. The material sequenced was CD8+ T cells sorted from blood. The receptors here all came from a human donor in good health.

The chain uses TRBV4-1 and TRBJ2-1; TRBD2 is a possible D gene (5 bases). Trimming stripped 3 bases from V and 1 base from J, with 13 bases between. The CDR3 consists of 16 residues. CDR1 and CDR2 from the germline V gene are MGHRA and YSYEKL. This CDR3 reads CASSQEARGSYNEQFF. CDR3 nucleotide sequence: TGCGCCAGCAGCCAGGAGGCCCGCGGGTCCTACAATGAGCAGTTCTTC.

This clone was observed a few times. This chain uses TRBV19 with TRBJ1-1; D unclear. The CDR3 runs to 14 residues. Germline V gene data show CDR1 as LNHDA and CDR2 as SQIVND (reference sequence). Trimming pared 1 base from V and 1 base from J, leaving 7 bases between. The CDR3 here is CASSIGFENTEAFF. The CDR3 DNA sequence: TGTGCCAGTAGTATAGGATTCGAGAACACTGAAGCTTTCTTT.

The chain has TRBV4-1 and TRBJ1-2; D gene unclear. The CDR3 contains 15 residues. CDR1 and CDR2 (germline): MGHRA, YSYEKL. The ends were cut back, 1 base at V and 3 bases at J, with 12 bases in the middle. This CDR3 is CASSQVRGNYYGYTF. In nucleotides, the CDR3 is TGCGCCAGCAGCCAAGTCCGGGGAAATTACTATGGCTACACCTTC.

The V and J genes are TRBV19 and TRBJ2-1; D is unclear. Germline CDR1 and CDR2: LNHDA and SQIVND (reference sequence). V lost 1 base and J lost 10, with 5 bases in between. The CDR3 consists of 11 residues. The CDR3, as DNA: TGTGCCAGTAGTATAGGGTGGGAGCAGTTCTTC. This gives the protein CASSIGWEQFF.

For this clone: At one end, the junction sequence differs from germline, possibly due to a read error. V usage is TRBV7-2 and J usage is TRBJ2-1; 11 bases agree with TRBD2. The CDR3 contains 19 residues. Germline CDR1 reads SGHTA; CDR2 reads FQGNSA. The CDR3 reads CASSLGRASGGPHLIEQLF. The CDR3 DNA reads as TGTGCCAGCAGCTTAGGTCGGGCTAGCGGGGGGCCCCACCTTATCGAGCAGCTCTTC.

J is TRBJ1-6 and V is TRBV13; no definite D call. This CDR3 spans 14 amino acids. Trimming removed 5 bases from V and 7 bases from J, with 12 bases in between. Germline V gene sequence: CDR1 PRHDT, CDR2 FYEKMQ (reference sequence). DNA for the CDR3: TGTGCCAGCAGCGTGTGGTCGGGCAATTCACCCCTCCACTTT. This encodes CASSVWSGNSPLHF.

The rearrangement links TRBV30 to TRBJ2-7; tentative D call: TRBD2 (6 bases). Germline V gene sequence: CDR1 GTSNPN, CDR2 SVGIG (reference sequence). The CDR3 has 15 amino acids. Trimming stripped 1 base from V and 7 bases from J, with 20 bases between. The DNA of the CDR3 is TGTGCCTGGAGTGAGGGACGGGACGTCCGGGGGGAGCAGTACTTC. Protein: CAWSEGRDVRGEQYF.

This clone was found a few times. V usage is TRBV14 and J usage is TRBJ2-7; D is unclear. CDR1 and CDR2 (germline): SGHDN, FVKESK. V lost 4 bases and J lost 2, with 21 bases in between. The CDR3 runs 17 residues. The CDR3 DNA reads as TGTGCCAGCAGCCTCTCAATCTCCGGGTCAGGTGCCTACGAGCAGTACTTC. Residues: CASSLSISGSGAYEQYF.

This chain uses TRBV29-1 with TRBJ1-1; TRBD1 matches at 11 bases. The germline V gene encodes CDR1 SQVTM and CDR2 ANQGSEA. The CDR3 is 15 residues long. The trim removed 0 bases at V and 5 bases at J, leaving 5 bases unmatched. CDR3 DNA: TGCAGCGTTGAAGAGTGGGGACAGGGGGGGACTGAAGCTTTCTTT. Amino acids: CSVEEWGQGGTEAFF.

V is TRBV19 and J is TRBJ2-3; TRBD2 matches 7 bases. The germline gives CDR1 LNHDA, CDR2 SQIVND (reference sequence). There are 15 residues in the CDR3. V dropped 5 bases and J dropped 6; count of bases not matched to a gene: 11. CDR3 nucleotides: TGTGCCAGTAGTGGGCTGACTAGCTGGAGGGATACGCAGTATTTT. Protein sequence: CASSGLTSWRDTQYF.

The V and J genes are TRBV7-9 and TRBJ2-7; tentatively, D is TRBD2 (7 bases). The germline V gene has CDR1 SEHNR and CDR2 FQNEAQ (reference sequence). Trimming took 5 bases from V and 3 from J, leaving 23 bases between them. CDR3 length equals 17 residues. CDR3: CASSPTEGGTKDYEQYF. Here the CDR3 DNA reads TGTGCCAGCAGCCCAACCGAGGGGGGGACTAAGGACTACGAGCAGTACTTC.